Listed below are T cell receptor beta chains from one sample, sequenced in a study of shared clonotypes between healthy human individuals. Data came from immunoSEQ multiplex PCR; TCRdb stores just in-frame clones and leaves some out. This sample has some 980,000 clones, with 70% to 85% found just once. The sequencing sample was made of memory CD4+ T cells sorted from blood. These receptors were obtained from a man in his late teens or twenties in good health. CDR3s include the opening cysteine and the closing phenylalanine or tryptophan. The order of the fields is V gene, clone size, J gene, D gene, CDR3 protein, CDR3 DNA. A D gene is named only where the DNA matches it firmly. Where a row states a size, it is once, few, many or the class of an expanded clone; other rows omit it.

V: TRBV5-1
size: once
J: TRBJ2-3
D: NA
CDR3: CASSLLDSGGATPDTQYF
DNA: TGCGCCAGCAGCTTGTTGGATTCGGGGGGCGCAACTCCAGATACGCAGTATTTT

V: TRBV29-1
size: NA
J: TRBJ2-7
D: NA
CDR3: CSVEDGGRSSYEQYF
DNA: TGCAGCGTTGAAGATGGCGGCAGATCCTCCTACGAGCAGTACTTC

V: TRBV10-3
size: NA
J: TRBJ1-4
D: NA
CDR3: CAISESTGSDEKLFF
DNA: TGTGCCATCAGTGAGAGTACAGGTTCCGATGAAAAACTGTTTTTT

V: TRBV6-7
size: NA
J: TRBJ1-1
D: TRBD1
CDR3: CASSYARTGGYTEAFF
DNA: TGTGCCAGCAGTTACGCGAGGACAGGGGGCTACACTGAAGCTTTCTTT

V: TRBV18
size: NA
J: TRBJ1-1
D: TRBD1
CDR3: CASSPLTGRGTEAFF
DNA: TGTGCCAGCTCACCCCTGACAGGGCGGGGGACTGAAGCTTTCTTT

V: TRBV5-1
size: NA
J: TRBJ1-1
D: TRBD1
CDR3: CASEPGGADTEAFF
DNA: TGCGCCAGCGAACCAGGGGGCGCGGACACTGAAGCTTTCTTT

V: TRBV28
size: NA
J: TRBJ2-3
D: TRBD2
CDR3: CASSLAGGITDTQYF
DNA: TGTGCCAGCAGTTTAGCGGGGGGGATCACAGATACGCAGTATTTT

V: TRBV28
size: once
J: TRBJ1-4
D: NA
CDR3: CASSLPENRGLFF
DNA: TGTGCCAGCAGTTTACCAGAAAATAGGGGACTGTTTTTT

V: TRBV28
size: NA
J: TRBJ1-1
D: TRBD1
CDR3: CASQTGGAGNTEAFF
DNA: TGTGCCAGCCAAACAGGGGGCGCGGGGAACACTGAAGCTTTCTTT

V: TRBV6-5
size: NA
J: TRBJ2-7
D: NA
CDR3: CASSYATGDEQYF
DNA: TGTGCCAGCAGTTACGCCACCGGGGACGAGCAGTACTTC

V: TRBV28
size: NA
J: TRBJ2-7
D: TRBD2
CDR3: CASKTSGGTYEQYF
DNA: TGTGCCAGCAAGACTAGCGGGGGGACCTACGAGCAGTACTTC

V: TRBV10-2
size: NA
J: TRBJ2-7
D: TRBD1
CDR3: CASRGQGDGEQYF
DNA: TGCGCCAGCAGAGGACAGGGGGACGGCGAGCAGTACTTC

V: TRBV20-1
size: once
J: TRBJ2-7
D: NA
CDR3: CSVYRTYEQYF
DNA: TGCAGTGTATACAGGACCTACGAGCAGTACTTC

V: TRBV7-2
size: NA
J: TRBJ2-1
D: NA
CDR3: CASSLDSANNEQFF
DNA: TGTGCCAGCAGCTTAGATAGCGCTAACAATGAGCAGTTCTTC

V: TRBV5-1
size: once
J: TRBJ2-7
D: TRBD1
CDR3: CASSFDRTGPYEQYF
DNA: TGCGCCAGCAGCTTCGACAGGACAGGGCCCTACGAGCAGTACTTC